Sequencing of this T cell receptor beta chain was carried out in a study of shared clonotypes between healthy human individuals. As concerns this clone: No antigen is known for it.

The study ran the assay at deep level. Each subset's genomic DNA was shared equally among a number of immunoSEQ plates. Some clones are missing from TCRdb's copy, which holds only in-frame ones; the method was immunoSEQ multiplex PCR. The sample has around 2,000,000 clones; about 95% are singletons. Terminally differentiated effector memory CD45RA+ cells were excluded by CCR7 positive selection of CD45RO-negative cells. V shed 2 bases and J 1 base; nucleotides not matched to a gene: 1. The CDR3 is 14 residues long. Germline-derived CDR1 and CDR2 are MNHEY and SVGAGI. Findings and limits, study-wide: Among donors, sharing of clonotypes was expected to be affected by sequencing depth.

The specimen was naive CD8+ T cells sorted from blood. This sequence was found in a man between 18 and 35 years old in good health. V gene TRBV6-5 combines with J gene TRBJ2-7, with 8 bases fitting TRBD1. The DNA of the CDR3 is TGTGCCAGCAGTTACCAGGGGGCGTCCTACGAGCAGTACTTC. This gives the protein CASSYQGASYEQYF.